This T cell receptor beta chain stems from a study of cytomegalovirus exposure and HLA in healthy donors (dated by TCRdb to between 2016 and 2019). Describing the broader study: In an earlier analysis of some 550 of the donors, 276 Gb of sequence data and about 110 million unique TCR beta sequences from 180 million or so T cells were reported. An early release that covered approximately 600 HLA-typed donors contained approximately 300 gigabases of sequencing data and tens of millions of unique TCR sequences. The genetic ancestry cluster associated with self-reported Caucasian donors included over 65% of the roughly 390 genotyped donors. The aim of the study was to test whether cataloging public T cell receptors could identify signatures of past pathogen exposure. The study profiled the T cell repertoires of 500 to 800 subjects by immunosequencing and related them to cytomegalovirus serostatus. A separate validation cohort of over 95 different subjects was used in addition to the roughly 670-subject first cohort. High-throughput TCR immunosequencing, statistical association of individual TCRs with disease status, and machine learning were combined to predict cytomegalovirus infection status. A later analysis re-analyzed previously published TCR beta repertoires from roughly 630 donors and added high-resolution HLA genotyping to study TCR occurrence patterns. Rather than drawing on any new phenotypic data, the later analysis identified candidate immune exposures from TCR beta sequences and the way those sequences occurred across donors. An earlier analysis of approximately 630 of the donors applied high-throughput TCR beta sequencing to assess whether each TCR beta V gene segment acted as functional or pseudogenic. Donor age, sex, ethnicity and CMV serostatus were compiled together with the repertoire data. A later genetic analysis took genome-wide SNP genotypes for about three fifths of the roughly 700 donors and used that subset as a discovery cohort. All discovery cohort repertoires had been generated on a single sequencing platform. Class I and class II HLA loci were covered by the typing at four-digit resolution. The number of donors typed differed by locus, with about 629-630 for A, B, C, DRB1 and DQB1, approximately 500 for DQA1, 600 to 610 for DPA1, and roughly 450 for DPB1. Roughly five DR-DQ haplotypes were handled as single units for association and clustering, since linkage in the cohort was strong. On average, around 230,000 unique TCR beta nucleotide sequences were sequenced per donor among a few hundred genotyped donors of the cohort, with about 17% of those sequences being non-productive.

The library relied on the immunoSEQ multiplex PCR assay. The multiplex PCR relied on a mix of 60 forward primers for TCR Vbeta segments and 13 reverse primers for TCR Jbeta segments. The CDR3 region of rearranged TCR beta genes was amplified from genomic DNA by a multiplex PCR assay. Amplified TCR beta libraries were sequenced as 87-base-pair reads on the Illumina HiSeq System. As for the original processing: Across the 600 to 700 repertoires, a later analysis counted tens of millions of unique TCR beta chains, some 11 million of which were shared by at least two donors. Raw reads were error-corrected and collapsed into unique sequences by a nearest-neighbor algorithm in which closely related sequences were merged to remove PCR and sequencing errors. CDR3 sequences were aligned to IMGT reference sequences to assign V, D and J gene segments. For a sequence to be retained, a match of at least six nucleotides was required to both a V gene segment and a J gene segment. Rearrangements were called productive when the CDR3 lacked stop codons and stayed in frame with V and J; all others were non-productive. CDR3 was defined according to IMGT convention as the region running from the second conserved V-encoded cysteine to the conserved J-encoded phenylalanine. The earlier analysis of 500 to 750 of the donors excluded any sequence lacking an unambiguous match to a single V gene segment. In an earlier analysis of around 590 of the donors, a V segment was called functional when productive rearrangements were above 56.7%, and segregating when the standard deviation between donors exceeded 5%. To diagnose cytomegalovirus status from the catalog of TCR beta chain sequences, a statistical classification framework was built. A later analysis assigned V and J genes by comparing TCR nucleotide sequences with IMGT/GENE-DB human TR gene sequences. Using the TCRdist pipeline, a later analysis assigned CDR3 sequences along with most-parsimonious VDJ recombination scenarios. In a later analysis, every TCR beta chain was defined by the combination of its CDR3 amino acid sequence and its V-gene family, and reads without a unique V-gene family were dropped. In a later analysis, several hundred highly shared, low-generation-probability nucleotide sequences were removed to address suspected cross-contamination and a sequencing artifact. A later analysis calculated a clonal expansion index for each public chain from normalized within-repertoire ranks of inferred template counts. A later analysis computed generation probabilities with a VDJ recombination model fitted to out-of-frame rearrangements, and checked the results against IGoR. In a later analysis, hypergeometric tests were used to score TCR-TCR, TCR-HLA and TCR-CMV co-occurrence, with a repertoire-size bias correction applied to TCR pairs. In a later analysis, false discovery rates were estimated by permuting HLA or CMV assignments 20 times. A later analysis grouped co-occurring TCRs with DBSCAN, adding TCRdist sequence similarity when clustering within HLA-allele-positive subsets. Repertoires with fewer than 30,000 or more than 120,000 public chains were left out of co-occurrence clustering, as were five repertoires with anomalous nucleotide sharing. TCRdb holds this immuneACCESS table with in-frame rearrangements only. Some clones are missing; in checked studies, unresolved V genes explain under half, and the rest has no known cause. The DNA gave D and trimming, while V, J and clone size come from that table. This sample is represented by roughly 250,000 clones; around 80% of them were singletons. Of the sample, 0.3% to 0.35% is held by the ten largest clones.

Concerning this clone itself: Its antigen specificity is not known. The record has no base qualities; no much larger clone is one base away.

The cohort consisted of approximately 670 healthy bone marrow donors. At the time of sampling, every cohort member was nominally healthy, though immune exposures that went unrecorded were likely present. The donor tested CMV seronegative, placing the donor among the 352 seronegative members of the cohort. A peripheral blood sample was provided by each donor, and peripheral blood mononuclear cells were used for TCR beta sequencing. The Qiagen DNeasy Blood Extraction Kit was used to extract genomic DNA from the blood cell samples. The paper's findings and limits, for the study overall: At a false discovery rate of 0.05, a later analysis linked 15,000 to 20,000 TCR beta sequences to specific HLA alleles. In an earlier analysis of 587 of the donors, most TCR beta V segments appeared in productive rearrangements about 90% or about 30% of the time, broadly matching IMGT annotations. Three of the identified cytomegalovirus-associated TCR beta chains were confirmed in vitro to be specific for cytomegalovirus antigens. According to the authors, the approach could potentially be generalized to other disease states and immunological phenotypes. While some public TCRs were present in many individuals, most TCR sequences turned up only very rarely across donors. Immune exposure information for the cohort was limited to CMV serostatus. In a later analysis, HLA-associated TCR beta chains showed more clonal expansion and lower generation probabilities than non-associated chains that were equally common. A later analysis found that TCR association rates varied across HLA loci, with DRB1 alleles showing the most associated TCRs and HLA-C alleles the fewest. A further reported finding was that TCR beta sequences accurately predicted the HLA-A and HLA-B alleles for most subjects in the first cohort. The sequencing pipeline was judged likely to have produced a cluster of highly shared sequence variants as a technical artifact. A later analysis found that most CMV-associated TCR beta chains appeared HLA-restricted, with HLA associations seemingly driven largely by CMV exposure. Presence/absence analyses assumed roughly uniform sequencing depth across donors, an assumption that may not hold. An association between a missense DCLRE1C variant and V-gene and J-gene trimming of TCR beta chains was found in a later genetic analysis and replicated in an independent cohort. The earlier analysis of around 600 of the donors excluded 15 to 20 rarely observed V segments, including chromosome 9 orphons, because counts were too low. Linkage disequilibrium might explain the correlated functional status among segregating V segments, but an unknown experimental factor could not be ruled out. A total of fewer than 200 TCR beta chains were listed by the study as associated with cytomegalovirus. The classifier was reported to diagnose cytomegalovirus status with high specificity and sensitivity in both the original cohort and the validation cohort. The cohort was sequenced for TCR beta chains only, and without alpha or paired-chain data the features that could be detected were limited. In a later analysis, several top co-occurrence clusters were reported to appear linked to parvovirus B19, influenza, CMV and Epstein-Barr virus. Because some donors lacked HLA typing at each locus, the association tests relied only on the typed subset. Some IMGT-functional V segments, including TRBV6-2 and TRBV6-3, could not be told apart with the 87-base-pair reads, so those segments were excluded. Compared with the roughly 670-donor mean, donors in an Asian-associated ancestry cluster had fewer N-insertions in productive TCRs, according to a later genetic analysis. Strong co-occurrence of HLA alleles, especially DR and DQ, made assigning TCR associations to individual alleles difficult.

CDR1 and CDR2 are drawn from the germline V gene: SGHVS, FQNEAQ. From cysteine to phenylalanine, the CDR3 is 16 amino acids long. Only the CDR3 DNA is retained, 48 bases long and in frame from the first base. V loses 3 bases at its end and J loses 0 bases; junction bases beyond the gene matches: 5. The chain is assembled from TRBV7-8 and TRBJ2-7; the junction holds 10 bases that match TRBD2. The sample comprised PBMCs. The sequence derives from a girl aged 2 to 10 in good health and CMV-seronegative. The nucleotide sequence is TGTGCCAGCAGCTTCCCCGTAGCGGGGGGCTCCTACGAGCAGTACTTC. It codes for CASSFPVAGGSYEQYF.